These 32 T cell receptor beta chains were all obtained from the same sample, sequenced in a study of blood T cells in healthy people across ages. A second PCR of 7 to 11 cycles used a sample-barcoded 5' primer and a J-beta primer mix. TCRdb passed the 5' RACE reads through MiXCR, listing each CDR3 protein once. The sample lists 730,000 or so distinct CDR3 sequences; approximately 43% were seen once. The sample comprised blood. The receptor source for this set is a woman aged 60 to 75 in good health.

The chain combines TRBV3-1 with TRBJ2-7; D call uncertain. Germline V gene data show CDR1 as LGHDT and CDR2 as YNNKEL (reference sequence). Trimming stripped 3 bases from V and 1 base from J, with 10 bases between. The CDR3 sequence is 14 residues long. DNA for the CDR3: TGTGCCAGCAGCCATGCTGAGAGATCCTACGAGCAGTACTTC. Its translation: CASSHAERSYEQYF.

The chain combines TRBV2 with TRBJ1-2, with no clear D. The CDR3 covers 12 residues. Germline V gene lookup returns CDR1 SNHLY and CDR2 FYNNEI. Trimming removed 7 bases from V and 7 bases from J, with 13 bases in between. The CDR3 sequence: CASNLAGGGYTF. Written as DNA, the CDR3 is TGTGCCAGCAATTTGGCAGGCGGTGGCTACACCTTC. The full variable domain, with the rest looked up from reference TRBV2 and TRBJ1-2, is EPEVTQTPSHQVTQMGQEVILRCVPISNHLYFYWYRQILGQKVEFLVSFYNNEISEKSEIFDDQFSVERPDGSNFTLKIRSTKLEDSAMYFCASNLAGGGYTFGSGTRLTVV.

Of note for this clonotype: It may be a read error: a sequence one base away is much more abundant. The rearrangement joins TRBV29-1 to TRBJ2-1; D assignment may be TRBD1 or TRBD2 (5 bases each). Trimming left V 7 bases short and J 9 bases short, with 25 bases between. The CDR3 length is 15 residues. Germline loops: CDR1 SQVTM, CDR2 ANQGSEA. CDR3 in amino acids: CSGYVGTGARGEQFF. Here the CDR3 DNA reads TGCAGCGGATATGTGGGGACCGGGGCCAGAGGTGAGCAGTTCTTC.

The chain couples TRBV12-3 or TRBV12-4 to TRBJ2-1, with 7 bases lining up with TRBD2. Trimming removed 6 bases from V and 6 bases from J; junction bases left unmatched: 2. The CDR3 length is 12 residues. The CDR3 loop reads CASRPGGNEQFF. The DNA for the CDR3 is TGTGCCAGCAGACCGGGGGGCAATGAGCAGTTCTTC.

The J gene is TRBJ2-1, the V gene TRBV20-1, with 10 bases identical to TRBD1. With V trimmed by 2 bases and J by 5 bases, 12 bases remained unmatched. Germline V lookup: CDR1 DFQATT, CDR2 SNEGSKA (reference sequence). The CDR3 sequence is 17 residues long. Here the CDR3 DNA reads TGCAGTGCTAGACCTATCGACCGGGACAGGGGAGACAATGAGCAGTTCTTC. Protein product: CSARPIDRDRGDNEQFF.

CDR3 region: CASSLATSGHNEQFF. Written as DNA, the CDR3 is TGCGCCAGCAGCTTGGCAACTAGCGGTCACAATGAGCAGTTCTTC. This chain links TRBV5-1 with TRBJ2-1, with TRBD2 matching 8 bases. Germline assignment: CDR1 SGHRS and CDR2 YFSETQ. V lost 0 bases, J lost 5 bases, and 4 bases stayed unmatched. The CDR3 totals 15 residues.

The rearrangement links TRBV27 to TRBJ2-3, with D unresolved. CDR1 is MNHEY, CDR2 SMNVEV, per germline (reference sequence). The CDR3 is made up of 15 amino acids. Trimming removed 0 bases at V and 5 bases at J, with 12 bases between. The CDR3 DNA is TGTGCCAGCAGTTTATCCCCTGAACCTGGAGATACGCAGTATTTT. Translation gives CASSLSPEPGDTQYF.

The chain joins TRBV4-2 to TRBJ2-5; TRBD2 aligns across 12 bases. The J call is doubtful: the DNA matches TRBJ2-7 better. The CDR3 length is 16 residues. The germline V gene encodes CDR1 LGHNA and CDR2 YNFKEQ. The CDR3 here is CASSQGGASGGDEQYF. The CDR3 coding sequence is TGTGCCAGCAGCCAAGGTGGAGCTAGCGGGGGGGACGAGCAGTACTTC.

V is TRBV12-3 or TRBV12-4 and J is TRBJ2-2; 7 nucleotides agree with TRBD2. The CDR3 is 15 amino acids. V shed 8 bases and J 0 bases; nucleotides not matched to a gene: 6. CDR3 sequence (DNA): TGTGCCAGCGGCGGGAGTGGGTCGAACACCGGGGAGCTGTTTTTT. Translated, it gives CASGGSGSNTGELFF.

The V and J genes are TRBV11-2 and TRBJ2-5, with 9 nucleotides matching TRBD1. The V segment lost 0 bases and the J segment 5 bases; nucleotides outside the gene matches: 7. CDR3 length: 16 amino acids. The germline V gene has CDR1 SGHAT and CDR2 FQNNGV. The chain's CDR3 is CASSLDRQGGIETQYF. In DNA form, the CDR3 reads TGTGCCAGCAGCTTAGATCGACAGGGGGGGATTGAGACCCAGTACTTC.

This clonotype was detected only a few times. The V gene is TRBV5-4, the J gene TRBJ2-1, with 7 bases identical to TRBD2. CDR1 and CDR2 (germline): SGHNT, YYREEE (reference sequence). The V segment lost 0 bases and the J segment 4 bases; nucleotides outside the gene matches: 4. This CDR3 region has 15 residues. CDR3 nucleotide sequence: TGTGCCAGCAGCTTGGGGGGACTACTTTACAATGAGCAGTTCTTC. This gives the protein CASSLGGLLYNEQFF.

The V and J genes are TRBV7-2 and TRBJ2-5; D is undetermined. V was shortened by 5 bases and J by 2 bases, with 9 bases between the two germline ends. Per germline, CDR1 SGHTA and CDR2 FQGNSA. This CDR3 is built from 13 residues. The CDR3 loop reads CASSVTRQETQYF. CDR3 nucleotides: TGTGCCAGCAGCGTAACCAGACAAGAGACCCAGTACTTC.

The table lists this clonotype with a count of one. The rearrangement joins TRBV29-1 to TRBJ1-2, with TRBD1 matching 7 bases. V shed 7 bases, J shed 9 bases, and the junction held 8 bases outside the gene matches. The CDR3 loop spans 11 amino acids. Germline CDR1 SQVTM, CDR2 ANQGSEA. CDR3 sequence (DNA): TGCAGCGGACAGGGAGTTGGTAGCTACACCTTC. This codes for CSGQGVGSYTF.

The chain has TRBV6-5 and TRBJ1-2, with 7 nucleotides matching TRBD1. After removal of 4 bases from V and 8 bases from J, the junction contained 13 bases not matched to a gene. There are 15 residues in the CDR3. CDR1 is MNHEY, CDR2 SVGAGI, per germline. The CDR3 here is CASSLTTGPLFGYTF. DNA of the CDR3: TGTGCCAGCAGTTTGACGACAGGGCCCCTTTTCGGCTACACCTTC.

V usage is TRBV9 and J usage is TRBJ2-7; the D gene is possibly TRBD2 (6 bases). Matching the DNA end better, TRBJ2-5 makes the J call doubtful. CDR1 is SGDLS, CDR2 YYNGEE, per germline. The CDR3 totals 16 residues. The CDR3 DNA reads as TGTGCCAGCAGCGTAGATAGCTGGAGTAGCGGTGTGACCCAGTACTTC. Encoded protein: CASSVDSWSSGVTQYF.

This chain uses TRBV9 with TRBJ2-1; TRBD2 agrees at 7 bases. V trimming: 3 bases; J trimming: 3 bases; junction bases outside the gene matches: 6. The CDR3 is 15 residues long. Germline V gives CDR1 SGDLS, CDR2 YYNGEE. For the CDR3, the DNA is TGTGCCAGCAGCGAATCTAGCGGATTCTACAATGAGCAGTTCTTC. Translated: CASSESSGFYNEQFF.

V usage is TRBV20-1 and J usage is TRBJ2-7; 7 nucleotides match TRBD2. The length of the CDR3 is 12 residues. Germline V CDR1 and CDR2: DFQATT, SNEGSKA (reference sequence). With V trimmed by 6 bases and J by 10 bases, 12 bases remained unmatched. The DNA of the CDR3 is TGCAGTGCGGGGGACTACCAAGAGTCCCAGTACTTC. Translated, it gives CSAGDYQESQYF.

This clonotype has just one count. This rearrangement joins TRBV5-1 to TRBJ2-5, with D tentatively TRBD1 (6 bases). The germline gives CDR1 SGHRS, CDR2 YFSETQ. This CDR3 contains 14 residues. Trimming left V 4 bases short and J 2 bases short, with 12 bases between. This CDR3 is CASSQQGFQETQYF. In DNA, the CDR3 is TGCGCCAGCAGCCAACAGGGCTTTCAAGAGACCCAGTACTTC.

The chain joins TRBV7-2 to TRBJ2-7, with a tentative D call TRBD1 (6 bases). Germline V CDR1 and CDR2: SGHTA, FQGNSA. This CDR3 region has 17 residues. The V gene lost 1 base and the J gene lost 0 bases, with 16 bases spanning the gap. In DNA, the CDR3 is TGTGCCAGCAGCTTAGTAGGAACAGGGACCCCCTCCTACGAGCAGTACTTC. It codes for CASSLVGTGTPSYEQYF.

In its sample, this clonotype was seen a few times. The rearrangement joins TRBV6-1 to TRBJ1-6, with 8 bases aligning to TRBD1. V dropped 6 bases and J dropped 1; count of bases not matched to a gene: 11. Germline lookup yields CDR1 MNHNS and CDR2 SASEGT. The CDR3 extends over 18 amino acids. Written as DNA, the CDR3 is TGTGCCAGCAGACCCGGACAGGGAGGAAGGTCCTATAATTCACCCCTCCACTTT. Its protein product is CASRPGQGGRSYNSPLHF.

This chain connects TRBV20-1 to TRBJ1-2; D gene unclear. Trimming shortened V by 4 bases and J by 3 bases, and 9 bases separated the two germline ends. CDR3 size: 12 residues. Looked up from germline, CDR1 is DFQATT and CDR2 is SNEGSKA (reference sequence). CDR3 DNA: TGCAGTGCTACCGACCCTGACTATGGCTACACCTTC. Translating gives CSATDPDYGYTF.

V and J are TRBV3-1 and TRBJ2-7, with a tentative D call TRBD2 (5 bases). The J call is doubtful: the DNA matches TRBJ2-5 better. The CDR3 extends over 12 amino acids. CDR1 is LGHDT and CDR2 is YNNKEL in the germline V gene (reference sequence). CDR3 sequence reads: CASSLYAGTQYF. As DNA, the CDR3 is TGTGCCAGCAGCCTTTACGCGGGGACCCAGTACTTC.

The rearrangement links TRBV7-6 to TRBJ2-7, with D perhaps matching TRBD2 (6 bases). The CDR3 contains 16 residues. Trimming stripped 0 bases from V and 7 bases from J, with 19 bases between. The V gene's germline CDR1 is SGHVS and CDR2 FNYEAQ. The chain's CDR3 is CASSLARDRAHNEQYF. CDR3 coding DNA: TGTGCCAGCAGCTTAGCGCGGGACCGAGCCCACAATGAGCAGTACTTC.

V is TRBV11-1 and J is TRBJ2-3, with D tentatively TRBD2 (6 bases). With 5 bases removed from V and 0 bases from J, the gap between germline ends came to 12 bases. The germline V gene encodes CDR1 SGHAT and CDR2 FQDESV (reference sequence). The CDR3 totals 15 residues. The CDR3 coding sequence is TGTGCCAGCAGCCCGGGACTCTCGAGCACAGATACGCAGTATTTT. It encodes CASSPGLSSTDTQYF.

This clonotype has only a few counts. CDR3 residues: CSARVTSGSYEQFF. The CDR3 coding sequence is TGCAGTGCTAGAGTTACTAGCGGGAGCTATGAGCAGTTCTTC. The rearrangement links TRBV20-1 to TRBJ2-1; TRBD2 matches at 11 bases. V shed 1 base, J shed 8 bases, and the junction held 4 bases outside the gene matches. The germline V gene encodes CDR1 DFQATT and CDR2 SNEGSKA (reference sequence). The CDR3 is made up of 14 amino acids.

This chain links TRBV29-1 with TRBJ2-4; D is perhaps TRBD1 (6 bases). The end of the DNA is better explained by TRBJ2-7, so the J call may be wrong. The CDR3 sequence is 12 residues long. Looked up from germline, CDR1 is SQVTM and CDR2 is ANQGSEA. The CDR3 DNA is TGCAGCGTCGAGGACAGTGTCTACGAGCAGTACTTC. Its translation is CSVEDSVYEQYF.

The V gene is TRBV20-1, the J gene TRBJ1-2; no definite D call. CDR1 DFQATT and CDR2 SNEGSKA come from the germline V gene (reference sequence). This CDR3 contains 15 residues. The V and J ends lost 1 base and 2 bases respectively, with 14 bases between them. The CDR3 DNA sequence: TGCAGTGCTAGAGGGACGGCCGCGGCCAACTATGGCTACACCTTC. It encodes CSARGTAAANYGYTF.

This clonotype turned up a few times. V usage is TRBV12-3 or TRBV12-4 and J usage is TRBJ2-1, with 9 bases aligning to TRBD2. The CDR3 length is 15 residues. V lost 6 bases and J lost 6; bases outside the gene matches: 9. CDR3 protein: CASRRSGLAFNEQFF. In DNA form, the CDR3 reads TGTGCCAGCAGGCGGTCGGGACTAGCATTCAATGAGCAGTTCTTC.

The V and J genes are TRBV12-3 or TRBV12-4 and TRBJ2-3; tentative D call: TRBD2 (7 bases). There are 19 residues in the CDR3. V dropped 1 base and J dropped 3 bases, with 23 bases sitting between them. The CDR3 DNA reads as TGTGCCAGCAGTTTAGAGGGGGGAGCAGCGGGATTTGGGACAGATACGCAGTATTTT. Translated, it gives CASSLEGGAAGFGTDTQYF.

The table lists this clonotype with a few counts. The rearrangement joins TRBV2 to TRBJ2-7; TRBD2 matches at 12 bases. The germline V gene has CDR1 SNHLY and CDR2 FYNNEI. Trimming took 4 bases from V and 3 from J; bases not matched to a gene: 1. The CDR3 spans 14 residues. The DNA of the CDR3 is TGTGCCAGCAGTGGACTAGCGGGGGTCTACGAGCAGTACTTC. It is translated as CASSGLAGVYEQYF.

This clonotype was picked up a small number of times. This rearrangement joins TRBV12-3 or TRBV12-4 to TRBJ2-1; 13 positions agree with TRBD2. This CDR3 comprises 15 residues. V lost 4 bases, J lost 12 bases, and 9 bases stayed unmatched. DNA of the CDR3: TGTGCCAGCAGTTGGACTAGCGGGGGCCGCGGCGTGCAGTTCTTC. It encodes CASSWTSGGRGVQFF.

The chain carries TRBV5-4 and TRBJ2-1, with 11 nucleotides matching TRBD2. CDR3 length: 16 residues. Germline CDR1 reads SGHNT; CDR2 reads YYREEE (reference sequence). The junction had 7 bases not matched to a gene; V was cut back by 0 bases and J by 8 bases. This CDR3 is CASSLVAGGPRDEQFF. The CDR3 nucleotides are TGTGCCAGCAGCTTGGTAGCGGGAGGGCCCAGGGATGAGCAGTTCTTC.